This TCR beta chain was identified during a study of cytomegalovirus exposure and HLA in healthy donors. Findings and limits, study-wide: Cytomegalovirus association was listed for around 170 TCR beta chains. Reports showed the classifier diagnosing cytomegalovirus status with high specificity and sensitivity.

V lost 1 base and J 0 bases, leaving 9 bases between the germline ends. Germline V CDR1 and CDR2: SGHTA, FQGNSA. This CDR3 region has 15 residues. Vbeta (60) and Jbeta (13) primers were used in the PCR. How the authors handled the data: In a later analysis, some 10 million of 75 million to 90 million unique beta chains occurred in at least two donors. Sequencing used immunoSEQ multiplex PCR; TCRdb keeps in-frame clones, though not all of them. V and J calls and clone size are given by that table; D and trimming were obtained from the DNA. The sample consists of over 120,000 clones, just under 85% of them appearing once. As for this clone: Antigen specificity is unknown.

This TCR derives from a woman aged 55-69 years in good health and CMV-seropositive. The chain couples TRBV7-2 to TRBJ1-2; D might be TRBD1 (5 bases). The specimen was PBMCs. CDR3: CASSLVQGTNYGYTF. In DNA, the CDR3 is TGTGCCAGCAGCTTAGTCCAGGGCACTAACTATGGCTACACCTTC.